The clone carrying this T cell receptor (beta chain) was observed at least ten times. What it binds is unknown. Treatment was busulfan-fludarabine conditioning, a marrow graft, and cyclophosphamide on days +3 and +4. The sample originates from a study of T cells after posttransplantation cyclophosphamide. This table comes from immunoSEQ multiplex PCR, and its TCRdb copy is limited to in-frame clones, with some not included. The repertoire consists of under 15,000 clones, none detected only once. Findings and caveats of the study: TRB clonality was highly associated with recipient CMV seropositivity and reactivation. Skin or GI-infiltrating T cells shared few TRB sequences with blood.

This CDR3 has 15 amino acids. Between the trimmed V and J ends, which lost 2 bases and 4 bases, there was a span of 9 bases. Per the germline V gene, CDR1 is MNHEY and CDR2 is SVGAGI. The TCR was taken from a female patient in her thirties or forties who received an allogeneic stem cell transplant from an unrelated donor, was CMV-positive, and had acute GVHD only. Some of the T cells might come from the graft donor. The chain links TRBV6-5 to TRBJ1-6; possibly TRBD1 for D (5 bases). This specimen consisted of PBMCs, obtained after allogeneic stem cell transplant with posttransplant cyclophosphamide. CDR3 protein: CASSYREGYNSPLHF. The CDR3 region has the DNA TGTGCCAGCAGTTACAGGGAGGGGTATAATTCACCCCTCCACTTT.